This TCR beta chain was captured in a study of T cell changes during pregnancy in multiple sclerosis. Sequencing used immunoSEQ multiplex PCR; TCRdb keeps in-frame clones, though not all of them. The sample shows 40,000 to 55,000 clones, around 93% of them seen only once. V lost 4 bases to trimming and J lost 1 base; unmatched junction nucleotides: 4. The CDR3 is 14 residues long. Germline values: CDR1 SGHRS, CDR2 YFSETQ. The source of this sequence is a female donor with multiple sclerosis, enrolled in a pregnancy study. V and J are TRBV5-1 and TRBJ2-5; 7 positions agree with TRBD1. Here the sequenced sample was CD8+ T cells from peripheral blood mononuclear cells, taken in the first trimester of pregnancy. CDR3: CASSTGQTQETQYF. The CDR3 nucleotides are TGCGCCAGCAGCACGGGACAGACCCAAGAGACCCAGTACTTC.